These 27 T cell receptor beta chains share one sample of origin, sequenced in a study of monozygotic twins with inflammatory bowel disease. TCRdb reprocessed the 5' RACE reads and keeps a single row for each CDR3 protein, giving no DNA. The table lists approximately 400,000 distinct CDR3 sequences, with approximately 2.3% in the top ten. Sequenced input: blood. The source is a human donor with ulcerative colitis or Crohn's disease, or a healthy co-twin of an affected twin (not recorded which).

The V call is TRBV12-3 or TRBV12-4, the J call TRBJ2-5; TCRdb's D call, TRBD2, is unchecked because there is no DNA. This CDR3 spans 16 amino acids. The CDR3 region is CASRSLSGGIQETQYF.

V usage is TRBV29-1 and J usage is TRBJ1-1; the TCRdb call, TRBD1, lacks DNA for checking. Germline V gives CDR1 SQVTM, CDR2 ANQGSEA. There are 12 residues in the CDR3. The CDR3 region is CSAMDTGRGAFF.

The V gene is TRBV6-5, the J gene TRBJ1-1; the D call of TRBD1 rests on TCRdb alone, since no DNA is present to check it. Per germline, CDR1 MNHEY and CDR2 SVGAGI. CDR3 size: 18 residues. This CDR3 is CASSYDRGMRSGGTEAFF.

V usage is TRBV4-3 and J usage is TRBJ2-6; there is no DNA to check the TCRdb D call of TRBD1. The CDR3 runs 16 residues. From germline, CDR1 is LGHNA and CDR2 YSLEER. The CDR3: CASSSQGALGANVLTF.

This rearrangement joins TRBV5-1 to TRBJ2-7; TCRdb lists TRBD1, though no DNA is available to test this call. The CDR3 sequence is 18 residues long. Germline-derived CDR1 and CDR2 are SGHRS and YFSETQ. The CDR3 reads CASSSGTGETWGVYEQYF.

This sequence joins TRBV12-3 or TRBV12-4 and TRBJ2-7; the TCRdb D gene call, TRBD2, has no DNA to confirm it. There are 17 residues in the CDR3. The CDR3 sequence is CASSFGGRDYFSYEQYF.

The chain couples TRBV20-1 to TRBJ2-7; TCRdb reports TRBD1, a call that lacks DNA to check it against. The CDR3 is 13 residues long. The germline V gene encodes CDR1 DFQATT and CDR2 SNEGSKA (reference sequence). The CDR3 loop is CSARGATFQRQYF.

The CDR3 loop is CASTKGAQGYNEQFF. The chain links TRBV4-1 to TRBJ2-1; as DNA is missing, the TRBD1 call by TCRdb cannot be tested. CDR1 is MGHRA, CDR2 YSYEKL, per germline. This CDR3 is 15 amino acids long.

The rearrangement uses TRBV4-3 and TRBJ2-7; TCRdb's D call of TRBD1 is untestable without DNA. This CDR3 comprises 15 residues. CDR1 and CDR2 (germline): LGHNA, YSLEER. Here the CDR3 reads CASSRERTASYEQYF.

The genes are TRBV6-1 and TRBJ2-1. The CDR3 runs 13 residues. CDR1 and CDR2 (germline): MNHNS, SASEGT. The CDR3 sequence: CASRAVTYNEQFF.

This chain connects TRBV12-3 or TRBV12-4 to TRBJ2-1; no DNA is available, so the TRBD2 call from TCRdb remains unchecked. The CDR3 extends over 15 amino acids. The CDR3 is CASIWGLAGVDEQFF.

V gene TRBV10-2 combines with J gene TRBJ1-5; the TCRdb call, TRBD1, lacks DNA for checking. The CDR3 runs 13 residues. Germline V gene lookup returns CDR1 WSHSY and CDR2 SAAADI. CDR3 sequence reads: CASSEQGGQPQHF.

This sequence joins TRBV7-9 and TRBJ2-5; as DNA is missing, the TRBD2 call by TCRdb cannot be tested. CDR3 length equals 17 residues. Germline CDR1 SEHNR, CDR2 FQNEAQ (reference sequence). The CDR3 here is CASSAPGLAGGGETQYF.

This sequence joins TRBV28 and TRBJ2-1; TCRdb indicates TRBD1, and absent DNA this call remains unverified. There are 15 residues in the CDR3. CDR1 is MDHEN and CDR2 is SYDVKM in the germline V gene. CDR3 protein: CASMSTGRIYNEQFF.

J is TRBJ2-5 and V is TRBV18; TCRdb returns TRBD1, unconfirmable since there is no DNA. Germline lookup yields CDR1 KGHSH and CDR2 LQKENI. The CDR3 length is 12 residues. The CDR3 spells CASSPGEETQYF. Full variable domain (rest looked up from reference TRBV18 and TRBJ2-5): NAGVMQNPRHLVRRRGQEARLRCSPMKGHSHVYWYRQLPEEGLKFMVYLQKENIIDESGMPKERFSAEFPKEGPSILRIQQVVRGDSAAYFCASSPGEETQYFGPGTRLLVL.

This chain joins TRBV6-1 and TRBJ2-3. The CDR3 extends over 16 amino acids. Germline values: CDR1 MNHNS, CDR2 SASEGT. The CDR3 spells CASSDSFGMGTDTQYF.

This CDR3 is CASSVVGQTSTDTQYF. This chain links TRBV9 with TRBJ2-3; absent DNA, TCRdb's TRBD1 call cannot be checked. This CDR3 contains 16 residues. CDR1 is SGDLS and CDR2 is YYNGEE in the germline V gene.

The chain recombines TRBV15 with TRBJ2-7; with no DNA, the TCRdb D assignment of TRBD2 cannot be verified. Germline CDR1 and CDR2: LNHNV and YYDKDF (reference sequence). The CDR3 is made up of 15 amino acids. The CDR3 spells CATSRDSGGSREQYF. Full variable domain (remainder filled in from reference TRBV15 and TRBJ2-7): DAMVIQNPRYQVTQFGKPVTLSCSQTLNHNVMYWYQQKSSQAPKLLFHYYDKDFNNEADTPDNFQSRRPNTSFCFLDIRSPGLGDTAMYLCATSRDSGGSREQYFGPGTRLTVT.

V usage is TRBV19 and J usage is TRBJ1-2; TCRdb indicates TRBD1, and absent DNA this call remains unverified. Germline CDR1 LNHDA, CDR2 SQIVND (reference sequence). This CDR3 has 15 amino acids. The chain's CDR3 is CASSITPTGGYGYTF.

The J gene is TRBJ2-1, the V gene TRBV5-6; absent DNA, TCRdb's TRBD2 call cannot be checked. Germline CDR1 and CDR2: SGHDT and YYEEEE. The CDR3 sequence is 13 residues long. CDR3 region: CASSPPRGGEQFF.

This chain uses TRBV5-1 with TRBJ2-2; checking the TCRdb D call of TRBD2 is not possible without DNA. The germline gives CDR1 SGHRS, CDR2 YFSETQ. The CDR3 runs 17 residues. The CDR3 sequence is CASSLKGTRGNTGELFF.

The chain employs TRBV25-1 and TRBJ1-1. The CDR3 is 15 residues long. Germline values: CDR1 MGHDK, CDR2 SYGVNS. CDR3 region: CASSDPRGENTEAFF.

The chain joins TRBV7-2 to TRBJ2-3. There are 14 residues in the CDR3. Germline CDR1 SGHTA, CDR2 FQGNSA. The CDR3: CASSLQSMTDTQYF.

This chain links TRBV6-2 or TRBV6-3 with TRBJ1-5; the TCRdb D gene call, TRBD1, has no DNA to confirm it. The CDR3 contains 15 residues. Germline loops: CDR1 MNHEY, CDR2 SVGEGT. This chain's CDR3 is CASSYSGTVNQPQHF.

The genes are TRBV6-2 or TRBV6-3 and TRBJ2-1; TCRdb outputs TRBD2, but without DNA this stays unchecked. The CDR3 runs 14 residues. Germline V lookup: CDR1 MNHEY, CDR2 SVGEGT. The CDR3 sequence: CASHRASEHNEQFF.

CDR3 loop: CASSLGPGGEQYF. V is TRBV5-1 and J is TRBJ2-7; the TCRdb D gene call, TRBD1, has no DNA to confirm it. This CDR3 is built from 13 residues. Germline CDR1 SGHRS, CDR2 YFSETQ.

The CDR3 protein is CAWSEGTLNTGELFF. This rearrangement joins TRBV30 to TRBJ2-2; TCRdb names TRBD2, which stays unverified in the absence of DNA. The CDR3 contains 15 residues. Germline values: CDR1 GTSNPN, CDR2 SVGIG (reference sequence).